The 31 T cell receptor beta chains listed next were all sequenced from one sample in a study of T cell repertoires in cytomegalovirus infection. One entry per CDR3 protein results from TCRdb running MiXCR on the reads. The sample records roughly 500,000 distinct CDR3 sequences, roughly 42% being singletons. These receptors' targets are unknown. This specimen was cultured PBMCs, taken from culture after CMV antigen stimulation. The receptors were sampled from a human donor in good health (CMV status not recorded). Some clones in this sample may be carry-over from other donors' samples.

The V and J genes are TRBV3-1 and TRBJ2-5, with no clear D. Per the germline V gene, CDR1 is LGHDT and CDR2 is YNNKEL (reference sequence). Trimming took off 1 base at V and 2 bases at J, with 5 bases between the two ends. The CDR3 is made up of 13 amino acids. This CDR3 is CASSQGRQETQYF. DNA for the CDR3: TGTGCCAGCAGCCAAGGTCGGCAAGAGACCCAGTACTTC.

There are a few counts of this clonotype. V is TRBV6-1 and J is TRBJ2-3; 7 bases match TRBD1. The CDR3 sequence is 13 residues long. Trimming cost V 5 bases and J 4 bases; bases outside gene matches: 3. In germline, CDR1 is MNHNS, CDR2 SASEGT. CDR3 sequence reads: CASSRQGADTQYF. CDR3 coding DNA: TGTGCCAGCAGTAGACAGGGCGCAGATACGCAGTATTTT.

The CDR3 region is CASSDTRQGYYGYTF. In DNA, the CDR3 is TGTGCCAGCAGTGACACAAGACAGGGATACTATGGCTACACCTTC. This chain joins TRBV6-1 and TRBJ1-2, with 7 nucleotides matching TRBD1. CDR3 length: 15 amino acids. CDR1 and CDR2 from the germline V gene are MNHNS and SASEGT. Trimming at V came to 3 bases and at J to 3 bases, leaving 7 bases not matched to a gene.

The rearrangement links TRBV5-1 to TRBJ2-3; TRBD2 aligns across 9 bases. Germline trimming cut 1 base from V and 4 bases from J; bases unmatched to any gene: 7. Germline CDR1 reads SGHRS; CDR2 reads YFSETQ. CDR3 size: 16 residues. CDR3 nucleotide sequence: TGCGCCAGCAGCTTGCGCGGGAGGGCCACAGCAGATACGCAGTATTTT. Translation gives CASSLRGRATADTQYF.

The rearrangement joins TRBV4-3 to TRBJ2-5; 8 bases match TRBD2. This CDR3 has 15 amino acids. With V trimmed by 0 bases and J by 1 base, 1 base remained unmatched. In germline, CDR1 is LGHNA, CDR2 YSLEER. CDR3 nucleotides: TGCGCCAGCAGCCAAGAGGCGGGAGGCCAAGAGACCCAGTACTTC. It translates to CASSQEAGGQETQYF.

This clonotype was detected many times. This chain uses TRBV7-8 with TRBJ1-4; 8 bases are a match to TRBD1. This CDR3 has 16 residues. Losses at the gene ends were 5 bases for V and 5 bases for J; bases not matched to a gene: 10. CDR1 is SGHVS and CDR2 is FQNEAQ in the germline V gene. The CDR3: CASSNNPGQANEKLFF. DNA for the CDR3: TGTGCCAGCAGCAACAACCCGGGACAGGCGAATGAAAAACTGTTTTTT.

J is TRBJ2-7 and V is TRBV27; D possibly corresponds to TRBD1 (5 bases). The germline V gene has CDR1 MNHEY and CDR2 SMNVEV (reference sequence). Between the trimmed V and J ends, which lost 6 bases and 6 bases, there was a span of 12 bases. This CDR3 region has 12 residues. The CDR3 DNA reads as TGTGCCAGCAGGACAGCTCTCCGCGAGCAGTACTTC. Translation: CASRTALREQYF.

This chain links TRBV12-3 or TRBV12-4 with TRBJ2-3; possibly TRBD1 for D (6 bases). Between the trimmed V and J ends, which lost 4 bases and 9 bases, there was a span of 14 bases. This CDR3 is built from 13 residues. CDR3 nucleotides: TGTGCCAGCAGTTCCACAGGGCAGAGCACGCAGTATTTT. As protein: CASSSTGQSTQYF.

The chain joins TRBV27 to TRBJ1-5; no clear D gene. The CDR3 sequence is 18 residues long. The V gene's germline CDR1 is MNHEY and CDR2 SMNVEV (reference sequence). V lost 1 base and J 4 bases, leaving 20 bases between the germline ends. The CDR3 nucleotides are TGTGCCAGCAGTTTATTATCCCAGCCCAAACCGGGGAATCAGCCCCAGCATTTT. This translates into CASSLLSQPKPGNQPQHF.

This chain connects TRBV4-1 to TRBJ2-3; D remains unclear. The V gene's germline CDR1 is MGHRA and CDR2 YSYEKL. V gave up 1 base and J gave up 5 bases, with 13 bases separating them. The CDR3 is 15 residues long. CDR3 protein: CASSQGHRYGDTQYF. The CDR3 DNA reads as TGCGCCAGCAGCCAAGGGCATCGATATGGAGATACGCAGTATTTT.

The rearrangement joins TRBV7-9 to TRBJ1-6; D call uncertain. V lost 5 bases and J 6 bases, leaving 8 bases between the germline ends. The germline gives CDR1 SEHNR, CDR2 FQNEAQ (reference sequence). The CDR3 is made up of 13 amino acids. The CDR3: CASSPAFNSPLHF. The CDR3 nucleotides are TGTGCCAGCAGCCCCGCGTTTAATTCACCCCTCCACTTT.

The chain carries TRBV11-2 and TRBJ2-1; no definite D call. The germline gives CDR1 SGHAT, CDR2 FQNNGV. CDR3 length: 16 amino acids. Trimming shortened V by 0 bases and J by 3 bases, and 12 bases separated the two germline ends. The CDR3 DNA follows: TGTGCCAGCAGCTTAGATTCGGCAGGCGGCTACAATGAGCAGTTCTTC. Translated, it gives CASSLDSAGGYNEQFF.

The V gene is TRBV6-2 or TRBV6-3, the J gene TRBJ2-6; 9 bases are shared with TRBD1. The CDR3 loop spans 17 amino acids. CDR1 is MNHEY, CDR2 SVGEGT, per germline. V shed 5 bases, J shed 0 bases, and the junction held 5 bases outside the gene matches. CDR3 protein: CASSPDRGFSGANVLTF. The DNA for the CDR3 is TGTGCCAGCAGTCCGGACAGGGGATTCTCTGGGGCCAACGTCCTGACTTTC.

This clonotype was observed a handful of times. The chain joins TRBV7-9 to TRBJ2-7, with 7 bases that match TRBD1. Germline CDR1 and CDR2: SEHNR and FQNEAQ (reference sequence). Trimming removed 5 bases from V and 11 bases from J; junction bases left unmatched: 9. The CDR3 totals 12 residues. CDR3 region: CASSQTGSGKYF. The DNA for the CDR3 is TGTGCCAGCAGCCAGACAGGGTCCGGGAAGTACTTC.

J is TRBJ1-1 and V is TRBV12-3 or TRBV12-4; D is unresolved. The CDR3 loop spans 12 amino acids. V lost 3 bases, J lost 7 bases, and 9 bases lay in between. The CDR3 is CASSFGQLEAFF. In DNA form, the CDR3 reads TGTGCCAGCAGTTTTGGGCAGCTTGAAGCTTTCTTT.

This clonotype was seen only a few times. This chain links TRBV11-2 with TRBJ1-6; D not certain. Germline lookup yields CDR1 SGHAT and CDR2 FQNNGV. The CDR3 is 13 amino acids. Trimming took 2 bases from V and 8 from J, leaving 7 bases between them. The CDR3 loop is CASSLFRYSPLHF. Written as DNA, the CDR3 is TGTGCCAGCAGCTTATTCCGCTATTCACCCCTCCACTTT.

In this sample, this clonotype turned up a few times. This chain joins TRBV27 and TRBJ2-7; D is unresolved. The CDR3 totals 16 residues. Trimming left V 6 bases short and J 1 base short, with 19 bases between. CDR1 is MNHEY, CDR2 SMNVEV, per germline (reference sequence). For the CDR3, the DNA is TGTGCCAGCAGACCCGCGATCGTGTATGGGTCCTACGAGCAGTACTTC. Protein: CASRPAIVYGSYEQYF.

The chain is built from TRBV7-2 and TRBJ2-2; no reliable D call. V dropped 1 base and J dropped 6 bases, with 12 bases sitting between them. The germline V gene encodes CDR1 SGHTA and CDR2 FQGNSA. This CDR3 contains 15 residues. The DNA of the CDR3 is TGTGCCAGCAGCTTAGTGCGGTTGGTCGCCGGGGAGCTGTTTTTT. Its protein product is CASSLVRLVAGELFF.

The chain couples TRBV7-4 to TRBJ2-7; the D call may be TRBD1 or TRBD2 (6 bases each). Trimming removed 5 bases at V and 7 bases at J, with 15 bases between. The CDR3 runs to 13 residues. The germline gives CDR1 SGHVT, CDR2 SQSDAQ. The CDR3 spells CASSESGAGEQYF. In nucleotides, the CDR3 is TGTGCCAGCAGCGAGTCGGGGGCCGGGGAGCAGTACTTC.

This clonotype showed up many times. The chain links TRBV7-8 to TRBJ1-1; D is ambiguous. This CDR3 is built from 14 residues. Trimming removed 4 bases at V and 3 bases at J, with 12 bases between. Germline V gene data show CDR1 as SGHVS and CDR2 as FQNEAQ. CDR3 bases: TGTGCCAGCAGCTCCCTCGGACGGGACACTGAAGCTTTCTTT. It encodes CASSSLGRDTEAFF.

The gene calls are TRBV7-9 and TRBJ2-7, with TRBD1 as a possible D gene (6 bases). Trimming stripped 4 bases from V and 5 bases from J, with 18 bases between. CDR3 length equals 15 residues. The germline V gene encodes CDR1 SEHNR and CDR2 FQNEAQ (reference sequence). The CDR3 reads CASSSIGGGWNEQYF. The CDR3 nucleotides read TGTGCCAGCAGCTCCATAGGGGGTGGTTGGAACGAGCAGTACTTC.

The chain uses TRBV7-2 and TRBJ2-7, with D uncertain. CDR1 and CDR2 from the germline V gene are SGHTA and FQGNSA. V lost 2 bases and J lost 3, with 14 bases in between. The CDR3 has 15 residues. The CDR3 is CASSLSTAIVYEQYF. The CDR3 DNA is TGTGCCAGCAGCTTAAGCACGGCGATAGTCTACGAGCAGTACTTC.

The V gene is TRBV11-2, the J gene TRBJ2-5, with D unresolved. There are 14 residues in the CDR3. The V end lost 5 bases, the J end lost 2 bases, and 12 bases lay between the germline ends. Germline V gene data show CDR1 as SGHAT and CDR2 as FQNNGV. CDR3 sequence (DNA): TGTGCCAGCAGCCATTGGGTTGGGCAAGAGACCCAGTACTTC. Its protein product is CASSHWVGQETQYF.

Only a few counts were recorded for this clonotype. V and J are TRBV7-9 and TRBJ2-5; 7 bases are a match to TRBD1. The CDR3 is 15 residues long. Germline CDR1 is SEHNR and CDR2 is FQNEAQ (reference sequence). With 4 bases clipped from V and 6 bases from J, the junction kept 11 bases outside the gene matches. The CDR3 reads CASSWTGTDRKTQYF. Written as DNA, the CDR3 is TGTGCCAGCAGCTGGACCGGGACAGATCGTAAGACCCAGTACTTC.

This rearrangement joins TRBV7-9 to TRBJ1-1; a possible D gene is TRBD1 (6 bases). The CDR3 is made up of 14 amino acids. The V gene lost 5 bases and the J gene lost 2 bases, with 12 bases spanning the gap. The germline V gene has CDR1 SEHNR and CDR2 FQNEAQ (reference sequence). The CDR3 spells CASSNQGLNTEAFF. The DNA of the CDR3 is TGTGCCAGCAGCAACCAGGGGTTAAACACTGAAGCTTTCTTT.

The chain carries TRBV4-3 and TRBJ2-5, with 8 positions matching TRBD1. The CDR3 contains 16 residues. Germline lookup yields CDR1 LGHNA and CDR2 YSLEER. J was trimmed by 6 bases and V by 0 bases; bases with no gene match: 9. The DNA of the CDR3 is TGCGCCAGCAGCCAAGATAGGGCAGGGGGCAGGCAGACCCAGTACTTC. Translating it yields CASSQDRAGGRQTQYF.

V usage is TRBV7-8 and J usage is TRBJ2-1; tentatively, D is TRBD2 (6 bases). Trimming took 1 base from V and 0 from J, leaving 7 bases between them. The CDR3 has 15 residues. Germline V gene lookup returns CDR1 SGHVS and CDR2 FQNEAQ. In nucleotides, the CDR3 is TGTGCCAGCAGCTTAGTGGAGGGCTCCTACAATGAGCAGTTCTTC. Translating gives CASSLVEGSYNEQFF.

This CDR3 is CASSITGLAYNEQFF. The CDR3 DNA reads as TGTGCCAGTAGTATCACAGGGTTAGCCTACAATGAGCAGTTCTTC. This rearrangement joins TRBV19 to TRBJ2-1; D possibly corresponds to TRBD1 (6 bases). Germline-derived CDR1 and CDR2 are LNHDA and SQIVND (reference sequence). The CDR3 is made up of 15 amino acids. Trimming pared 3 bases from V and 2 bases from J, leaving 11 bases between.

The chain has TRBV7-9 and TRBJ2-7; tentative D call: TRBD2 (6 bases). This CDR3 has 13 residues. V lost 10 bases and J lost 4, with 17 bases in between. Germline V CDR1 and CDR2: SEHNR, FQNEAQ (reference sequence). DNA for the CDR3: TGTGCCACCGGGGACTCCGACGGGTACGAGCAGTACTTC. Translation gives CATGDSDGYEQYF.

CDR3 sequence reads: CASTWTSGSRGETQYF. CDR3 sequence (DNA): TGTGCCAGCACATGGACTAGCGGGAGTAGGGGAGAGACCCAGTACTTC. V and J are TRBV6-1 and TRBJ2-5; 13 nucleotides align to TRBD2. V lost 7 bases to trimming and J lost 4 bases; unmatched junction nucleotides: 9. The CDR3 is made up of 16 amino acids. Germline lookup yields CDR1 MNHNS and CDR2 SASEGT.

This chain connects TRBV11-2 to TRBJ2-7, with no clear D. The CDR3 sequence is 13 residues long. CDR1 is SGHAT and CDR2 is FQNNGV in the germline V gene. Deletions cut 2 bases from V and 4 bases from J, with 9 bases between. The CDR3: CASSLLSRYEQYF. Here the CDR3 DNA reads TGTGCCAGCAGCTTATTGTCCCGTTACGAGCAGTACTTC.